The sequence of this T cell receptor (beta chain) was determined in a study of CD8 T cells in ankylosing spondylitis (TCRdb year 2017). About the study as a whole: To find TCR variants linked to disease, the study profiled T cell receptor beta repertoires in ankylosing spondylitis patients and healthy donors. The full study cohort comprised about 25 ankylosing spondylitis patients and about 110 healthy donors. Peripheral blood was sampled, and synovial fluid was also collected from ankylosing spondylitis patients.

The run used an Illumina HiSeq 2500. Quantitative 5'-RACE with molecular barcodes was the method used to prepare the TCR beta libraries. As for the authors' bioinformatics: A new computational method, built on a probabilistic model of VDJ rearrangement, was used to identify disease-linked TCR variants. TCRdb reanalyzed the raw reads on its own, using fastp at Q25 for trimming and MiXCR for clone calling, and kept in-frame beta chains. Rows with a matching CDR3 protein are joined into one entry that keeps the most common DNA and genes. The V and J calls reflect TCRdb's pipeline rather than the authors' work. The sample table holds a few hundred thousand distinct CDR3 sequences, of which about 22% were seen once. Of the sample, about 16% is held by the ten largest clones. On the study overall, not on this receptor specifically: According to the report, matched synovial fluid samples from ankylosing spondylitis patients were significantly enriched for the disease-linked clones. Some motif variants were previously reported in synovial fluid and blood of reactive arthritis patients, suggesting common disease-initiation mechanisms. Blood from ankylosing spondylitis patients appeared to be characterized by a TCR beta motif composed of 7 to 9 highly homologous amino acid variants. A CD8+ phenotype was shown by the disease-linked clones, which were found at relatively low frequencies in peripheral blood.

To note about this clonotype: Its binding antigen is unknown. Base qualities were left out, and no much larger clone turns up one base away.

V and J are truncated by 3 bases and 2 bases respectively, leaving an intervening sequence of 9 bases. There are 14 amino acids in the CDR3, from cysteine to phenylalanine inclusive. Just CDR3 DNA is preserved here, 42 bases in frame from base 1. Per the germline V gene, SGHTA is the CDR1 and FQGNSA is the CDR2. The V and J segments used are TRBV7-2 and TRBJ2-3; the D gene remains uncertain. Material for sequencing was blood, either unsorted or a sorted T cell fraction (not recorded which). The receptor was derived from a male donor with ankylosing spondylitis. The CDR3 amino acid sequence is: CASSFVRNTDTQYF. The DNA reads TGTGCCAGCAGCTTCGTCCGGAACACAGATACGCAGTATTTT.